This TCR beta chain originates from a study of blood T cell repertoires in COVID-19. Libraries were prepared by immunoSEQ multiplex PCR; TCRdb keeps only in-frame clonotypes and omits some of them. The sample comprises a few hundred thousand clones, around 78% of which are singletons, and under 5.5% rests with the top ten. This clone has only one observation. V was cut by 0 bases and J by 4 bases, with 11 bases left in between. The CDR3 covers 16 residues. The germline gives CDR1 SGHNT, CDR2 YYREEE (reference sequence). This TCR was sampled from a man aged 55 to 70 who had recovered from COVID-19. The sequencing sample was made of peripheral blood. The J gene is TRBJ1-6, the V gene TRBV5-4; D uncertain. The CDR3 region is CASSLGQTLYNSPLHF. In nucleotides, the CDR3 is TGTGCCAGCAGCTTGGGACAAACCCTATATAATTCACCCCTCCACTTT.